The present T cell receptor (beta chain) was sequenced within a study of blood T cell repertoires in COVID-19. Those enrolled, adults aged roughly 18 to 100 years, came from under 25 US areas. TCRdb keeps only in-frame clones here, not all; method: immunoSEQ multiplex PCR. This sample yields 190,000 or so clones, of which roughly four fifths are seen a single time; over 9.5% belongs to the top ten. The CDR3 totals 13 residues. J gave up 13 bases and V 3 bases, and 9 bases lay outside the gene matches. Germline lookup yields CDR1 LGHDT and CDR2 YNNKEL (reference sequence). The V call is TRBV3-1 (or the pseudogene TRBV3-2), the J call TRBJ1-2, with 9 bases matching TRBD1. The receptor comes from a man in his forties or fifties who had recovered from COVID-19. The sample consisted of PBMCs or T cells enriched from blood (not recorded which). CDR3 bases: TGTGCCAGCAGCCAGCCCGGGACAGGGCTGCCCACCTTC. It is translated as CASSQPGTGLPTF.